This note documents a single TCR beta chain sequence. This CDR3 spans 15 amino acids. Germline V gene lookup returns CDR1 MNHNS and CDR2 SASEGT. V lost 5 bases to trimming and J lost 6 bases; unmatched junction nucleotides: 6. MiXCR, run by TCRdb on the RT-PCR reads, gives a single entry per CDR3 protein. The sample shows roughly 620,000 distinct CDR3 sequences, around 11% of them seen only once. This record belongs to a study of response to subunit inactivated influenza vaccine. The same data also went into a second study, on T cells expressing NK-cell markers. That paper notes: As the method of synthesis, 5'RACE template switching with UMIs yielded TCR beta cDNA.

V usage is TRBV6-1 and J usage is TRBJ2-1; 11 bases are a match to TRBD2. This TCR came from a man aged 50 or older who received an inactivated influenza vaccine. The sequenced sample was PBMCs from blood, obtained on the day of vaccination. Written as DNA, the CDR3 is TGTGCCAGCAGTCAACTAGCGGGAGAGGTCAATGAGCAGTTCTTC. Amino acids: CASSQLAGEVNEQFF.